This T cell receptor beta chain comes out of a study of Tregs in tolerant kidney transplant recipients. Study-level results: Biological reproducibility was not directly addressed, but technical replication error appeared minimal.

CDR3 length: 17 amino acids. With 2 bases clipped from V and 3 bases from J, the junction kept 10 bases outside the gene matches. Germline V CDR1 and CDR2: SNHLY, FYNNEI. To note about this clone: Its antigen is undetermined.

The method was immunoSEQ multiplex PCR; TCRdb's version includes in-frame clones alone and lacks a portion of them. The sample includes some 90,000 clones, about 92% seen only once; the top ten take roughly 5%. The receptor comes from a human donor in good health. The V and J genes are TRBV2 and TRBJ2-3; TRBD1 agrees at 8 bases. Sequencing input: CD8+ T cells from blood. CDR3 residues: CASSESETGVTTDTQYF. The CDR3 DNA is TGTGCCAGCAGTGAATCTGAGACAGGGGTAACGACAGATACGCAGTATTTT. Full variable domain (missing parts from reference TRBV2 and TRBJ2-3): EPEVTQTPSHQVTQMGQEVILRCVPISNHLYFYWYRQILGQKVEFLVSFYNNEISEKSEIFDDQFSVERPDGSNFTLKIRSTKLEDSAMYFCASSESETGVTTDTQYFGPGTRLTVL.